This T cell receptor (beta chain) emerged from a study of spatial heterogeneity in lung cancer. Study at large: Sequence detection consistently recorded a greater number of beta-chain than alpha-chain sequences. For the average unique TCR and UMI combination, more than 8.5 occurrences appeared in raw reads.

This clonotype was recorded many times. Single TCR cDNA molecules each had their own unique molecular identifier. TCRdb reprocessed the 5' RACE reads with MiXCR, giving one entry per CDR3 protein. The sample holds about 39,000 distinct CDR3 sequences; around 3.1% are singletons and the top ten take around 34%. The time point is: sample taken at primary tumor resection. Whole RNA obtained from tumor, nontumor lung or frozen PBMC underwent sequencing without sorting. The source of this sequence is a male donor with early-stage non-small cell lung cancer. The specimen comprised normal lung tissue next to the tumor, sampled at surgery.

CDR3 DNA sequence: TGTGCCAGCGGTCTAGCGGGCACAGATACGCAGTATTTT. Translating gives CASGLAGTDTQYF. The rearrangement links TRBV6-2 or TRBV6-3 to TRBJ2-3; 7 bases match TRBD2. Trimming at V came to 8 bases and at J to 1 base, leaving 3 bases not matched to a gene. The CDR3 covers 13 residues. CDR1 and CDR2 from the germline V gene are MNHEY and SVGEGT.